The clone carrying this TCR beta chain is a singleton in its sample. Its antigen remains unidentified. Per germline, CDR1 SGHTA and CDR2 FQGNSA. The CDR3 spans 12 residues. The V gene lost 5 bases and the J gene lost 1 base, with 6 bases spanning the gap. This entry is derived from a study of T cells in localized non-small cell lung cancer. Study results and limitations: Median around 56 top-100 tumor clones were shared with paired adjacent lung.

Some clones are missing from TCRdb's copy, which holds only in-frame ones; the method was immunoSEQ multiplex PCR. The sample includes tens of thousands of clones, about 90% of them seen just once. The chain couples TRBV7-2 to TRBJ2-7; D unresolved. The clonotype originates from a male donor at least 60 years old with stage I squamous cell lung carcinoma. Sequences were derived from peripheral blood, sampled before any cancer treatment. The CDR3: CASSPGSYEQYF. The CDR3 DNA follows: TGTGCCAGCAGCCCCGGGTCCTACGAGCAGTACTTC.